Included here is one TCR beta chain sequence, with context. This sample is part of a study of blood T cell repertoires in COVID-19. Per the original methods: The assay estimated nucleated cells by amplifying reference gene primers. The repertoire was sequenced with immunoSEQ multiplex PCR; TCRdb's copy has only in-frame clones and lacks some. The DNA gave D and trimming, while V, J and clone size come from that table. The sample yields tens of thousands of clones, 75% to 85% seen once. The V and J ends lost 0 bases and 1 base respectively, with 18 bases between them. The V gene's germline CDR1 is LGHDT and CDR2 YNNKEL (reference sequence). CDR3 length: 18 residues.

Sample: peripheral blood. The source is a man in his forties with acute or convalescent COVID-19. The rearrangement uses TRBV3-1 (or the pseudogene TRBV3-2) and TRBJ1-2; D is possibly TRBD1 (5 bases). This chain's CDR3 is CASSQDLGGAAGNYGYTF. CDR3 bases: TGTGCCAGCAGCCAAGATTTAGGAGGGGCCGCGGGTAACTATGGCTACACCTTC.